The 30 T cell receptor beta chains presented below share a single source sample, sequenced in a study of a mutant IDH1 vaccine in newly diagnosed glioma. Generated by immunoSEQ multiplex PCR, the TCRdb table keeps only in-frame clones and is missing some. The sample has tens of thousands of clones; 75% to 90% are singletons. Stated time point: week 23, last vaccination. The investigators gave 300 ug of mutant IDH1 20-mer peptide in each vaccine dose, together with topical imiquimod. The antigens of these receptors remain unknown. Material: PBMCs, obtained from a glioma patient whose treatment included an IDH1 peptide vaccine. The source of these receptors is a woman aged 50 to 60 with glioma.

The chain has TRBV7-6 and TRBJ2-5; D not resolved. CDR1 and CDR2 from the germline V gene are SGHVS and FNYEAQ. CDR3 length equals 15 residues. Trimming took off 7 bases at V and 4 bases at J, with 19 bases between the two ends. The DNA of the CDR3 is TGTGCCAGCACCCAAATCACCGGGTGGGGAGAGACCCAGTACTTC. It is translated as CASTQITGWGETQYF.

This rearrangement joins TRBV4-2 to TRBJ1-1; D not certain. CDR1 LGHNA and CDR2 YNFKEQ come from the germline V gene. The CDR3 is 16 amino acids. V was trimmed by 0 bases and J by 0 bases, leaving 11 bases between them. The DNA for the CDR3 is TGTGCCAGCAGCCAAGAAGGCAGCGACATGAACACTGAAGCTTTCTTT. Translated, it gives CASSQEGSDMNTEAFF.

V usage is TRBV6-5 and J usage is TRBJ2-1; maybe TRBD2 (5 bases). Germline V CDR1 and CDR2: MNHEY, SVGAGI. Between the trimmed V and J ends, which lost 0 bases and 2 bases, there was a span of 11 bases. CDR3 length: 16 amino acids. The CDR3 DNA is TGTGCCAGCAGTTACTCGGTGGGAGAGACCTACAATGAGCAGTTCTTC. Translating gives CASSYSVGETYNEQFF.

As DNA, the CDR3 is TGTGCCAGCAGCTTAATAACTAGCCCAACGGACACAGATACGCAGTATTTT. This translates into CASSLITSPTDTDTQYF. The gene calls are TRBV11-3 and TRBJ2-3; tentatively, D is TRBD2 (6 bases). CDR1 is SGHNT and CDR2 is YENEEA in the germline V gene. V lost 2 bases, J lost 2 bases, and 17 bases lay in between. The CDR3 runs to 17 residues.

This rearrangement joins TRBV7-9 to TRBJ2-3, with 10 bases lining up with TRBD2. Per germline, CDR1 SEHNR and CDR2 FQNEAQ (reference sequence). The V gene end was trimmed by 5 bases and the J gene end by 4 bases; junction bases not matched to a gene: 18. The CDR3 has 19 amino acids. CDR3 coding DNA: TGTGCCAGCAGCCCTAGGGAGGGTCTAGCGGGAGCATTTCCAGATACGCAGTATTTT. Protein sequence: CASSPREGLAGAFPDTQYF. Full variable domain (outside the CDR3, taken from reference TRBV7-9 and TRBJ2-3): DTGVSQNPRHKITKRGQNVTFRCDPISEHNRLYWYRQTLGQGPEFLTYFQNEAQLEKSRLLSDRFSAERPKGSFSTLEIQRTEQGDSAMYLCASSPREGLAGAFPDTQYFGPGTRLTVL.

This clone was recorded at least ten times. The chain uses TRBV18 and TRBJ1-1; no reliable D call. The CDR3 contains 12 residues. V was cut by 4 bases and J by 3 bases, with 6 bases left in between. CDR1 is KGHSH, CDR2 LQKENI, per germline. The CDR3 sequence is CASSLRDTEAFF. Written as DNA, the CDR3 is TGTGCCAGCTCACTCCGGGACACTGAAGCTTTCTTT.

The chain links TRBV2 to TRBJ2-1, with D hard to call. The ends were cut back, 4 bases at V and 4 bases at J, with 8 bases in the middle. Per the germline V gene, CDR1 is SNHLY and CDR2 is FYNNEI. CDR3 size: 13 residues. CDR3 sequence reads: CASSVDLYNEQFF. As DNA, the CDR3 is TGTGCCAGCAGTGTGGACCTATACAATGAGCAGTTCTTC. Full variable domain (missing parts from reference TRBV2 and TRBJ2-1): EPEVTQTPSHQVTQMGQEVILRCVPISNHLYFYWYRQILGQKVEFLVSFYNNEISEKSEIFDDQFSVERPDGSNFTLKIRSTKLEDSAMYFCASSVDLYNEQFFGPGTRLTVL.

The rearrangement joins TRBV7-9 to TRBJ2-7; D is perhaps TRBD2 (6 bases). CDR1 is SEHNR and CDR2 is FQNEAQ in the germline V gene (reference sequence). This CDR3 has 13 amino acids. V lost 3 bases and J lost 3, with 9 bases in between. The CDR3 sequence: CASSFGDFYEQYF. In nucleotides, the CDR3 is TGTGCCAGCAGCTTTGGGGACTTCTACGAGCAGTACTTC.

The chain is built from TRBV11-2 and TRBJ1-2; the D is unclear. The CDR3 has 12 residues. CDR1 SGHAT and CDR2 FQNNGV come from the germline V gene. V lost 5 bases and J lost 13, with 17 bases in between. The CDR3 spells CASSQEGRACTF. DNA of the CDR3: TGTGCCAGCAGCCAAGAGGGCCGGGCCTGCACCTTC.

The V and J genes are TRBV2 and TRBJ2-4; TRBD2 is a possible D gene (6 bases). The CDR3 runs to 14 residues. Germline V gene sequence: CDR1 SNHLY, CDR2 FYNNEI. Trimming took 5 bases from V and 3 from J, leaving 11 bases between them. CDR3 coding DNA: TGTGCCAGCAGTCCCGGGACTGGCAAAAACATTCAGTACTTC. It codes for CASSPGTGKNIQYF.

The chain carries TRBV11-1 and TRBJ2-3; D is uncertain. Germline values: CDR1 SGHAT, CDR2 FQDESV (reference sequence). V dropped 4 bases and J dropped 0 bases, with 14 bases sitting between them. The CDR3 is 16 amino acids. The DNA for the CDR3 is TGTGCCAGCAGCTGGGCTCCTGATACTAGCACAGATACGCAGTATTTT. Its protein product is CASSWAPDTSTDTQYF.

Here the CDR3 reads CASSNTGVDEQYF. CDR3 nucleotides: TGTGCCAGTAGTAACACAGGGGTTGACGAGCAGTACTTC. The chain is built from TRBV19 and TRBJ2-7; 7 nucleotides agree with TRBD1. Germline V gene lookup returns CDR1 LNHDA and CDR2 SQIVND (reference sequence). The CDR3 length is 13 residues. J was trimmed by 5 bases and V by 4 bases; bases with no gene match: 5.

The genes are TRBV4-2 and TRBJ2-1, with TRBD2 matching over 9 bases. V gave up 1 base and J gave up 8 bases; unmatched junction bases: 9. The CDR3 length is 16 residues. CDR1 is LGHNA and CDR2 is YNFKEQ in the germline V gene. The CDR3, as DNA: TGTGCCAGCAGCCAAGTTCTGGCTAGCGGGATCTATGAGCAGTTCTTC. It encodes CASSQVLASGIYEQFF.

The chain recombines TRBV30 with TRBJ1-1; D is unclear. V was clipped by 2 bases and J by 4 bases, with 11 bases between them. This CDR3 region has 13 residues. CDR1 and CDR2 from the germline V gene are GTSNPN and SVGIG (reference sequence). CDR3 sequence reads: CAWSIPEVTEAFF. The CDR3 bases are TGTGCCTGGAGTATTCCGGAGGTCACTGAAGCTTTCTTT.

This chain links TRBV18 with TRBJ2-5; 10 nucleotides match TRBD2. Germline V gives CDR1 KGHSH, CDR2 LQKENI. V was clipped by 5 bases and J by 5 bases; unmatched bases: 17. The CDR3 extends over 18 amino acids. CDR3 DNA sequence: TGTGCCAGCTCAACTAGGTCTGGGCTAGCGGGAGCGTGGGAGACCCAGTACTTC. Protein: CASSTRSGLAGAWETQYF. The full variable domain, completed using reference TRBV18 and TRBJ2-5, is NAGVMQNPRHLVRRRGQEARLRCSPMKGHSHVYWYRQLPEEGLKFMVYLQKENIIDESGMPKERFSAEFPKEGPSILRIQQVVRGDSAAYFCASSTRSGLAGAWETQYFGPGTRLLVL.

This clone was observed a handful of times. The chain employs TRBV2 and TRBJ2-3; a weak D match, TRBD2 (5 bases). The CDR3 runs 15 residues. V shed 3 bases and J shed 0 bases, with 10 bases lying between them. Per the germline V gene, CDR1 is SNHLY and CDR2 is FYNNEI. CDR3 bases: TGTGCCAGCAGTGAGGTGGGAGCTAGCACAGATACGCAGTATTTT. It encodes CASSEVGASTDTQYF.

The J gene is TRBJ2-1, the V gene TRBV10-2; D ambiguous. The CDR3 extends over 14 amino acids. The V gene lost 0 bases and the J gene lost 8 bases, with 11 bases spanning the gap. Looked up from germline, CDR1 is WSHSY and CDR2 is SAAADI. The CDR3 sequence is CASSESRSNDEQFF. The CDR3 region has the DNA TGCGCCAGCAGTGAGTCAAGGAGCAACGATGAGCAGTTCTTC.

This clone has more than one count but fewer than ten. The genes are TRBV5-6 and TRBJ1-5; 9 nucleotides agree with TRBD1. This CDR3 is built from 16 residues. CDR1 SGHDT and CDR2 YYEEEE come from the germline V gene. The V segment lost 3 bases and the J segment 6 bases; nucleotides outside the gene matches: 10. CDR3 sequence (DNA): TGTGCCAGCAGCTCTAGGGGGACAGGGCAGGTTCAGCCCCAGCATTTT. Its translation is CASSSRGTGQVQPQHF.

The chain employs TRBV7-3 and TRBJ2-5, with unresolved D. CDR1 is SGHTA and CDR2 is FQGTGA in the germline V gene. Between the trimmed V and J ends, which lost 7 bases and 4 bases, there was a span of 13 bases. CDR3 length equals 13 residues. The CDR3 loop reads CASKGRVGETQYF. CDR3 bases: TGTGCCAGCAAGGGTCGGGTAGGAGAGACCCAGTACTTC.

The chain is built from TRBV9 and TRBJ2-3; D is undetermined. The V and J ends lost 4 bases and 2 bases respectively, with 11 bases between them. Germline V gene sequence: CDR1 SGDLS, CDR2 YYNGEE. This CDR3 contains 14 residues. CDR3 loop: CASSPRTYTDTQYF. The CDR3 nucleotides read TGTGCCAGCAGCCCGAGAACCTACACAGATACGCAGTATTTT.

This clone was observed once. The rearrangement links TRBV7-9 to TRBJ1-1; D unclear. CDR1 SEHNR and CDR2 FQNEAQ come from the germline V gene (reference sequence). This CDR3 is built from 15 residues. Trimming stripped 2 bases from V and 0 bases from J, with 10 bases between. DNA of the CDR3: TGTGCCAGCAGCTTAAGAGAGGGTATGAACACTGAAGCTTTCTTT. Translation: CASSLREGMNTEAFF. Full variable domain (missing parts from reference TRBV7-9 and TRBJ1-1): DTGVSQNPRHKITKRGQNVTFRCDPISEHNRLYWYRQTLGQGPEFLTYFQNEAQLEKSRLLSDRFSAERPKGSFSTLEIQRTEQGDSAMYLCASSLREGMNTEAFFGQGTRLTVV.

The chain joins TRBV28 to TRBJ2-6, with D perhaps matching TRBD2 (6 bases). The CDR3 is made up of 15 amino acids. V lost 1 base, J lost 2 bases, and 6 bases lay in between. In germline, CDR1 is MDHEN, CDR2 SYDVKM. CDR3 region: CASSLLAAGANVLTF. CDR3 DNA: TGTGCCAGCAGTTTATTAGCGGCTGGGGCCAACGTCCTGACTTTC.

The CDR3 coding sequence is TGTGCCAGCCGTAGCTCCTACGAGCAGTACTTC. Translation gives CASRSSYEQYF. The rearrangement links TRBV6-1 to TRBJ2-7; no clear D. V dropped 8 bases and J dropped 0 bases, with 5 bases sitting between them. The CDR3 runs 11 residues. In germline, CDR1 is MNHNS, CDR2 SASEGT.

V usage is TRBV28 and J usage is TRBJ2-5; 7 bases fit TRBD1. Germline-derived CDR1 and CDR2 are MDHEN and SYDVKM. V dropped 4 bases and J dropped 5; count of bases not matched to a gene: 4. CDR3 size: 13 residues. Here the CDR3 DNA reads TGTGCCAGCAGTTCAGAGACAGGGGAGACCCAGTACTTC. Its protein is CASSSETGETQYF.

J is TRBJ1-2 and V is TRBV15; D possibly corresponds to TRBD1 (5 bases). CDR1 and CDR2 from the germline V gene are LNHNV and YYDKDF (reference sequence). The length of the CDR3 is 12 residues. V was shortened by 5 bases and J by 5 bases, with 9 bases between the two germline ends. CDR3 sequence reads: CATSSAGYGYTF. The CDR3 nucleotides are TGTGCCACCAGCTCCGCAGGGTATGGCTACACCTTC.

This clone occurred once. The CDR3 loop is CAWLPLGGHEKLFF. The CDR3 DNA sequence: TGTGCCTGGCTGCCGCTAGGGGGTCACGAAAAACTGTTTTTT. The rearrangement joins TRBV30 to TRBJ1-4; TRBD1 might be the D (6 bases). CDR3 length: 14 residues. Germline V gives CDR1 GTSNPN, CDR2 SVGIG (reference sequence). V was trimmed by 5 bases and J by 8 bases, leaving 18 bases between them.

The count of this clone is one. This sample also contains other DNA sequences that code for the same CDR3. This chain links TRBV5-1 with TRBJ2-7; D unclear. The length of the CDR3 is 12 residues. With 0 bases removed from V and 2 bases from J, the gap between germline ends came to 3 bases. Germline V CDR1 and CDR2: SGHRS, YFSETQ. This chain's CDR3 is CASSLGAYEQYF. In DNA, the CDR3 is TGCGCCAGCAGCTTGGGGGCCTACGAGCAGTACTTC.

This rearrangement joins TRBV6-1 to TRBJ2-7; maybe TRBD1 (6 bases). The CDR3 consists of 15 residues. In germline, CDR1 is MNHNS, CDR2 SASEGT. Between the trimmed V and J ends, which lost 7 bases and 0 bases, there was a span of 16 bases. This CDR3 is CASTRHRANSYEQYF. The CDR3 DNA is TGTGCCAGCACCCGACACAGGGCGAACTCCTACGAGCAGTACTTC.

The gene calls are TRBV6-1 and TRBJ1-6, with 7 bases aligning to TRBD1. The junction had 16 bases not matched to a gene; V was cut back by 3 bases and J by 14 bases. Germline loops: CDR1 MNHNS, CDR2 SASEGT. The CDR3 covers 16 residues. DNA for the CDR3: TGTGCCAGCAGTGAGTACAGGGGCTCGAAGAGTGGATCCCTCCACTTT. Amino acids: CASSEYRGSKSGSLHF.

The chain employs TRBV11-2 and TRBJ1-1; D is undetermined. V was trimmed by 5 bases and J by 7 bases, leaving 11 bases between them. Germline loops: CDR1 SGHAT, CDR2 FQNNGV. CDR3 length: 12 amino acids. This CDR3 is CASSISSSEAFF. The CDR3 DNA reads TGTGCCAGCAGCATCTCCTCAAGTGAAGCTTTCTTT.